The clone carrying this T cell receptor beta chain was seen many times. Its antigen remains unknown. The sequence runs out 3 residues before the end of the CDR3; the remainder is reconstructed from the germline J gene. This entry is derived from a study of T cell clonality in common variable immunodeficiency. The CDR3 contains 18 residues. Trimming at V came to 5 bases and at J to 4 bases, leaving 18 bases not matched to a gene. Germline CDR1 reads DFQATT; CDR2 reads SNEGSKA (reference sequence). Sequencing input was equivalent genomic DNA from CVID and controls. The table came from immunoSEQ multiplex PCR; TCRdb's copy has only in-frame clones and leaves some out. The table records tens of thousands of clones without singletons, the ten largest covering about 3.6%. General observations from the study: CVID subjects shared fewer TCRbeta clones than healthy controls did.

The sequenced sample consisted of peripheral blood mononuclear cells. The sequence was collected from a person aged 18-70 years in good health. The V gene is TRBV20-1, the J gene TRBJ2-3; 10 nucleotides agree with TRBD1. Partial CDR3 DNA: TGCAGTGCTCTCTCGGGACAGGGGTTAAGGACTTCCCCAGATACG. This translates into CSALSGQGLRTSPDT. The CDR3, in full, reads CSALSGQGLRTSPDTQYF.